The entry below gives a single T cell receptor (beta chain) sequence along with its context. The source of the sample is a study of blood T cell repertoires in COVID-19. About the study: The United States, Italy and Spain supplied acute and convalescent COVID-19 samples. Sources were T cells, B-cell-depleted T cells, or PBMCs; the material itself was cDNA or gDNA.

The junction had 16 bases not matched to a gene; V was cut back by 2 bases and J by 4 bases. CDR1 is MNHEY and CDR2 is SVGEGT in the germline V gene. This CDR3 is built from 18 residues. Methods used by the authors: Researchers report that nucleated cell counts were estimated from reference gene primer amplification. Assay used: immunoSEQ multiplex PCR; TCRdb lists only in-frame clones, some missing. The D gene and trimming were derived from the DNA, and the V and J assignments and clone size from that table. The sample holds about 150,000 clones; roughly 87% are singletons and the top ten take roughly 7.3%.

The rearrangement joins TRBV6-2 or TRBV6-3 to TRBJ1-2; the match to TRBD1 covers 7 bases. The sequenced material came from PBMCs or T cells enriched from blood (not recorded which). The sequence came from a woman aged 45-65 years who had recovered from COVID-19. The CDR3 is CASSYTPTTGTVRYGYTF. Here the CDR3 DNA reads TGTGCCAGCAGTTACACGCCAACTACCGGGACAGTGCGCTATGGCTACACCTTC.